The rows below give T cell receptor beta chains drawn from one sample of a study of shared clonotypes between healthy human individuals. Data came from immunoSEQ multiplex PCR; TCRdb stores just in-frame clones and leaves some out. The table includes some 2,500,000 clones, less than 95% detected once. The sample comprised naive CD4+ T cells from PBMCs. The origin of the receptors is a man aged 18 to 35 in good health. Some clones in this sample may be carry-over from other donors' samples. CDR3s leave out the opening cysteine and the closing phenylalanine or tryptophan. The order of the fields is CDR3 protein, V gene, J gene, D gene. A D gene is named only where the DNA matches it firmly.

cdr3_aa: ASSLTGTGGYNEQF
v_call: TRBV7-9
j_call: TRBJ2-1
d_call: TRBD1

cdr3_aa: ASSLARDTQY
v_call: TRBV7-2
j_call: TRBJ2-3
d_call: .

cdr3_aa: ASSFRREYILNEQF
v_call: TRBV27
j_call: TRBJ2-1
d_call: TRBD2

cdr3_aa: ASSRTSSSYNEQF
v_call: TRBV4-3
j_call: TRBJ2-1
d_call: .

cdr3_aa: ASSPGSSTDTQY
v_call: TRBV18
j_call: TRBJ2-3
d_call: .

cdr3_aa: ASRNRDRGHYEQY
v_call: TRBV6-6
j_call: TRBJ2-7
d_call: TRBD1

cdr3_aa: ASSPGREGLWVNEQF
v_call: TRBV18
j_call: TRBJ2-1
d_call: TRBD2

cdr3_aa: ASSSLGGAADTQY
v_call: TRBV5-1
j_call: TRBJ2-3
d_call: .

cdr3_aa: ASSSRGGSTDTQY
v_call: TRBV7-3
j_call: TRBJ2-3
d_call: .

cdr3_aa: ATTRSTEAF
v_call: TRBV6-5
j_call: TRBJ1-1
d_call: .

cdr3_aa: AWSSQGYGYT
v_call: TRBV30
j_call: TRBJ1-2
d_call: .

cdr3_aa: ASSQDPGSTEAF
v_call: TRBV4-2
j_call: TRBJ1-1
d_call: .

cdr3_aa: ASSPGLAGGPDEQF
v_call: TRBV5-1
j_call: TRBJ2-1
d_call: TRBD2

cdr3_aa: ASSLPGKGQPQH
v_call: TRBV28
j_call: TRBJ1-5
d_call: .

cdr3_aa: ASSPTSGRHEQF
v_call: TRBV28
j_call: TRBJ2-1
d_call: TRBD2

cdr3_aa: ASSLLGAQGTEAF
v_call: TRBV27
j_call: TRBJ1-1
d_call: .

cdr3_aa: ASSPGPNTEAF
v_call: TRBV5-1
j_call: TRBJ1-1
d_call: .

cdr3_aa: ASSSPRFSGNTIY
v_call: TRBV28
j_call: TRBJ1-3
d_call: .

cdr3_aa: ASGTQLYGYT
v_call: TRBV2
j_call: TRBJ1-2
d_call: .

cdr3_aa: ASSPNPGTGSHNEQF
v_call: TRBV5-1
j_call: TRBJ2-1
d_call: TRBD1

cdr3_aa: ASSLDLYEQY
v_call: TRBV7-9
j_call: TRBJ2-7
d_call: .

cdr3_aa: ASSPLGNEQF
v_call: TRBV18
j_call: TRBJ2-1
d_call: .

cdr3_aa: ASSKVLDNEQF
v_call: TRBV21-1
j_call: TRBJ2-1
d_call: .

cdr3_aa: ASSQWGSYGYT
v_call: TRBV11-2
j_call: TRBJ1-2
d_call: .

cdr3_aa: ASSSTNLADTQY
v_call: TRBV13
j_call: TRBJ2-3
d_call: .

cdr3_aa: ASGLNTGELF
v_call: TRBV6-1
j_call: TRBJ2-2
d_call: .

cdr3_aa: ASSSDRVGGTEAF
v_call: TRBV7-9
j_call: TRBJ1-1
d_call: .

cdr3_aa: ASSLDRRITDTQY
v_call: TRBV7-9
j_call: TRBJ2-3
d_call: .

cdr3_aa: ASSNPAPGGNGYT
v_call: TRBV19
j_call: TRBJ1-2
d_call: TRBD1

cdr3_aa: ASSRSTDSYGYT
v_call: TRBV11-2
j_call: TRBJ1-2
d_call: .

cdr3_aa: ASGLVPHRGVSTDTQY
v_call: TRBV12-5
j_call: TRBJ2-3
d_call: .

cdr3_aa: ASSLGWGDSNQPQH
v_call: TRBV5-1
j_call: TRBJ1-5
d_call: .

cdr3_aa: ASSLAPGTGELGYEQY
v_call: TRBV7-2
j_call: TRBJ2-7
d_call: TRBD1

cdr3_aa: ASSDRDGNTIY
v_call: TRBV6-1
j_call: TRBJ1-3
d_call: .

cdr3_aa: ASSDSGAGNYEQY
v_call: TRBV2
j_call: TRBJ2-7
d_call: .

cdr3_aa: ASNPSQGRNSNQPQH
v_call: TRBV21-1
j_call: TRBJ1-5
d_call: .

cdr3_aa: ASGRQGQETQY
v_call: TRBV2
j_call: TRBJ2-5
d_call: TRBD1

cdr3_aa: ASRSDPGGGTEAF
v_call: TRBV4-1
j_call: TRBJ1-1
d_call: .

cdr3_aa: ASSQGLAGPSTDTQY
v_call: TRBV5-1
j_call: TRBJ2-3
d_call: TRBD2

cdr3_aa: ASKYEAKNIQY
v_call: TRBV6-6
j_call: TRBJ2-4
d_call: .

cdr3_aa: ASSSGEFSRDQPQH
v_call: TRBV28
j_call: TRBJ1-5
d_call: .

cdr3_aa: ASSVDGHSYEQY
v_call: TRBV9
j_call: TRBJ2-7
d_call: .

cdr3_aa: ASSLVRTSGSNTDTQY
v_call: TRBV7-8
j_call: TRBJ2-3
d_call: TRBD2

cdr3_aa: ASSQVASGDGNTIY
v_call: TRBV4-3
j_call: TRBJ1-3
d_call: .

cdr3_aa: ASTPDTGLEKLF
v_call: TRBV7-9
j_call: TRBJ1-4
d_call: .

cdr3_aa: ASSLRQGTNEKLF
v_call: TRBV28
j_call: TRBJ1-4
d_call: TRBD1

cdr3_aa: ASSFGTGGPLYEQY
v_call: TRBV5-1
j_call: TRBJ2-7
d_call: TRBD1

cdr3_aa: ASSPDRDSNTEAF
v_call: TRBV7-9
j_call: TRBJ1-1
d_call: .

cdr3_aa: ASSLGRYNEQF
v_call: TRBV11-3
j_call: TRBJ2-1
d_call: .

cdr3_aa: ASTDMTGGNEKLF
v_call: TRBV13
j_call: TRBJ1-4
d_call: TRBD1

cdr3_aa: ASSPHREGLNTEAF
v_call: TRBV5-1
j_call: TRBJ1-1
d_call: .

cdr3_aa: ATRLRDRGVQTQY
v_call: TRBV6-5
j_call: TRBJ2-5
d_call: TRBD1

cdr3_aa: SVLLAGSQETQY
v_call: TRBV29-1
j_call: TRBJ2-5
d_call: TRBD2